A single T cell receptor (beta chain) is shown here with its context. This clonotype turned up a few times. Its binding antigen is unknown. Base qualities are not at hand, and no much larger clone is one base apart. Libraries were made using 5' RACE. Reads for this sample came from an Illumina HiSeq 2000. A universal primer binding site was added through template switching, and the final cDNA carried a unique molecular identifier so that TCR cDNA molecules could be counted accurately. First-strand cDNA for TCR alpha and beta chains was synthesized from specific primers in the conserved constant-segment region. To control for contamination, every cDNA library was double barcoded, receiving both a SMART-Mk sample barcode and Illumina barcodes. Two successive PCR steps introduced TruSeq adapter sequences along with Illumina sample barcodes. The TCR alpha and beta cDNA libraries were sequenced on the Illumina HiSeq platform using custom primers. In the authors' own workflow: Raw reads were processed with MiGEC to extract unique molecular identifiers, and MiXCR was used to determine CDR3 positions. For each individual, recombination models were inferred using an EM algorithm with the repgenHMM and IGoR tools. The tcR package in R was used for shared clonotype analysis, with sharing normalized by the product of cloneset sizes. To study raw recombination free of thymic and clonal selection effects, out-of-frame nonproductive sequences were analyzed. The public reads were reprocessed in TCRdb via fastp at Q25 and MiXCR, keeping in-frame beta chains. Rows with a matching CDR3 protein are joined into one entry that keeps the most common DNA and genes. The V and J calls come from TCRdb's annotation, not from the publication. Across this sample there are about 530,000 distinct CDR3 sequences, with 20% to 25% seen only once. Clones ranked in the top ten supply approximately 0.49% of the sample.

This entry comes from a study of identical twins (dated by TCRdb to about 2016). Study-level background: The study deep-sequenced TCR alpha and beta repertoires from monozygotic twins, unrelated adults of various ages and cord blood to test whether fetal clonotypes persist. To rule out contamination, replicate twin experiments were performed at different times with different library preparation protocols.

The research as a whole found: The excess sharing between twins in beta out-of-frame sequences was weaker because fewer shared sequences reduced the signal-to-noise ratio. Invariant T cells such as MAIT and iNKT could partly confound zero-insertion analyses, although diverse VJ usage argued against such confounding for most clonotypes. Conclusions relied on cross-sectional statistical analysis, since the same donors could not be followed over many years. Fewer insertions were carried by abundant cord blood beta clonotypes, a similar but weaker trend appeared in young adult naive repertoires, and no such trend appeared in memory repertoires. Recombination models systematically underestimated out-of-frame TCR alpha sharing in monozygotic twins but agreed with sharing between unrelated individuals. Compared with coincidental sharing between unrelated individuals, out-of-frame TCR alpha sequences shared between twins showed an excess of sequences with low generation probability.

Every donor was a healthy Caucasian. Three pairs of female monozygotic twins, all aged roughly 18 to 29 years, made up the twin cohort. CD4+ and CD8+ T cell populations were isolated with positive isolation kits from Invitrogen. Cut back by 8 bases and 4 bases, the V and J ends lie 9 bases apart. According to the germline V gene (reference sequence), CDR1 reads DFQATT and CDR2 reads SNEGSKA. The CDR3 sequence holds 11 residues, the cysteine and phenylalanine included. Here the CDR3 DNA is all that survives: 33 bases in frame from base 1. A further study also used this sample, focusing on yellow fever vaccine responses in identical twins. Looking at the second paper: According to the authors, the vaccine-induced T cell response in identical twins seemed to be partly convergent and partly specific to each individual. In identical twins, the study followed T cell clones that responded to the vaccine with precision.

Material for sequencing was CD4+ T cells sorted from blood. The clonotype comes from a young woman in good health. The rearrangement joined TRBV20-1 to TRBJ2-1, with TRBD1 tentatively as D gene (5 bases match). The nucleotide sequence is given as TGCAGTCCCCCAGGGTACAATGAGCAGTTCTTC. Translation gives CSPPGYNEQFF.